Listed below are T cell receptor beta chains from one sample, sequenced in a study of T-cell reconstitution after alpha-beta-depleted transplantation in children. Each CDR3 protein gets one entry after TCRdb re-called the PCR reads with MiXCR. The sample holds hundreds of thousands of distinct CDR3 sequences, about 10% seen once. The sequences come from PBMCs, collected before TCRalphabeta/CD19-depleted stem cell transplant. The receptors here all came from a child aged 2-15 years with inherited bone marrow failure, due to receive a stem cell transplant. Both conserved end residues are part of each CDR3. D genes are given only for firm matches.

>TRBV5-1|TRBJ2-7|-
CASSLKTVGNEQYF
>TRBV7-9|TRBJ2-3|TRBD2
CASSSLAGPKDTQYF
>TRBV10-3|TRBJ2-3|-
CAISEFTDFQGAF
>TRBV5-1|TRBJ1-1|TRBD1
CASSWGTALNTEAFF
>TRBV7-9|TRBJ1-4|-
CASSFSRSAGSEKLFF
>TRBV12-3/TRBV12-4|TRBJ2-1|-
CASSLGWSGEQFF
>TRBV20-1|TRBJ2-7|-
CSARDGRVYEQYF
>TRBV12-3/TRBV12-4|TRBJ2-5|-
CASRSTRTETQYF
>TRBV12-3/TRBV12-4|TRBJ1-6|-
CASTEQPGAPNSPLHF
>TRBV7-2|TRBJ2-7|-
CASSLWGAGYEQYF
>TRBV7-9|TRBJ2-7|TRBD2
CASSGTSAYEQYF
>TRBV20-1|TRBJ2-3|TRBD1
CSARNYRGTGDTQYF
>TRBV7-2|TRBJ2-5|TRBD2
CASSSAGTREETQYF
>TRBV6-5|TRBJ2-4|-
CASSYSQGVGVQYF
>TRBV5-5|TRBJ2-7|-
CASSGRQGYEQYF
>TRBV29-1|TRBJ2-1|TRBD2
CSSRSGTSYNEQFF
>TRBV4-1|TRBJ2-2|-
CASSLGEGPTGELFF
>TRBV5-1|TRBJ1-6|-
CASSFGLNNSPLHF
>TRBV29-1|TRBJ2-7|-
CSVGSSVYFYEQYF
>TRBV19|TRBJ2-7|-
CASSPRGRSYEQYF
>TRBV11-2|TRBJ2-3|-
CASSLRTGSGSTDTQYF
>TRBV24-1|TRBJ2-1|-
CATSEGRGNEQFF
>TRBV12-3/TRBV12-4|TRBJ1-5|-
CASSLEPAVISGQPQHF
>TRBV28|TRBJ2-5|TRBD1
CASQGEQETQYF
>TRBV20-1|TRBJ2-7|TRBD2
CSASSTVAGVLYEQYF
>TRBV2|TRBJ2-5|-
CASSDRPGQETQYF
>TRBV29-1|TRBJ2-4|-
CSVGLQETSENIQYF
>TRBV7-2|TRBJ2-1|TRBD2
CASSRGLAPNEQFF
>TRBV4-1|TRBJ2-7|TRBD2
CASSQGSGGSYEQYF
>TRBV7-8|TRBJ2-1|TRBD2
CASSPTPLLRGPGLAYNEQFF